This entry concerns a single T cell receptor (beta chain). The data were produced by immunoSEQ multiplex PCR, yet TCRdb's version contains in-frame clones alone and is incomplete. In the table there are 150,000 to 170,000 clones, 80% to 90% of which are singletons. The sample is drawn from a study of blood T cell repertoires in COVID-19. At the level of the study: From T cells, B-cell-depleted T cells, or PBMCs came the material, which was cDNA or gDNA.

Before being deemed recovered, Cohort 3 donors had two negative PCRs, clearance, or symptom resolution. This CDR3 spans 16 amino acids. Germline V gives CDR1 MNHEY, CDR2 SVGEGT. With 4 bases removed from V and 2 bases from J, the gap between germline ends came to 16 bases. This chain connects TRBV6-2 or TRBV6-3 to TRBJ2-3, with D perhaps matching TRBD1 (5 bases). This sequence was found in a man aged 45-65 years who had recovered from COVID-19. Sequencing was done on a sample of PBMCs or T cells enriched from blood (not recorded which). The CDR3 DNA reads as TGTGCCAGCAGTTTCAACTCGGACACCAACACAGATACGCAGTATTTT. This encodes CASSFNSDTNTDTQYF.